Sequencing of this T cell receptor beta chain was carried out in a study of cytomegalovirus exposure and HLA in healthy donors (dated by TCRdb to between 2016 and 2019). Regarding the research as a whole: In an earlier analysis of 550 to 750 of the donors, about 260 Gb of sequence data and 90 million to 120 million unique TCR beta sequences from about 179 million T cells were reported. Approximately 300 gigabases of sequencing data and around 80 million unique TCR sequences made up an early release that covered approximately 620 HLA-typed donors. The genetic ancestry cluster associated with self-reported Caucasian donors included approximately 85% of the 300 to 450 genotyped donors. The study aimed to test whether cataloging public T cell receptors could reveal signatures of past pathogen exposure. Using immunosequencing, the study profiled T cell repertoires from 500 to 800 subjects and related those repertoires to cytomegalovirus serostatus. Along with the roughly 700-subject first cohort, a separate validation cohort of roughly 110 different subjects was used. To predict cytomegalovirus infection status, the study brought together high-throughput TCR immunosequencing, statistical association of individual TCRs with disease status, and machine learning. A later analysis re-analyzed previously published TCR beta repertoires from 600 to 850 donors and added high-resolution HLA genotyping to study TCR occurrence patterns. Rather than using new phenotypic data, the later analysis identified candidate immune exposures from TCR beta sequences and from how often those sequences occurred across donors. An earlier analysis of about 620 of the donors applied high-throughput TCR beta sequencing to assess whether each TCR beta V gene segment acted as functional or pseudogenic. Donor age, sex, ethnicity and CMV serostatus were compiled alongside the repertoire data. In a later genetic analysis, genome-wide SNP genotypes for about three fifths of the roughly 670 donors were used, and that subset was treated as a discovery cohort. Every discovery cohort repertoire had been produced on one sequencing platform. Both class I and class II loci were covered by HLA typing, at four-digit resolution. The number of donors typed differed by locus, with roughly 620-630 for A, B, C, DRB1 and DQB1, 522 for DQA1, approximately 580 for DPA1, and some 470 for DPB1. Because of strong linkage in the cohort, roughly five DR-DQ haplotypes were treated as single units for association and clustering. Across 300 to 500 genotyped donors of the cohort, an average of approximately 200,000 unique TCR beta nucleotide sequences per donor were sequenced, and around 19% of those sequences were non-productive. On the study overall, not on this receptor specifically: A few of the identified cytomegalovirus-associated TCR beta chains were confirmed in vitro to be specific for cytomegalovirus antigens. In a later analysis, HLA-associated TCR beta chains were found to be more clonally expanded and to have lower generation probabilities than equally common non-associated chains. In a later analysis, TCR association rates were found to vary across HLA loci, with the most associated TCRs seen for DRB1 alleles and the fewest for HLA-C alleles. This cohort had only TCR beta chains sequenced, and the lack of alpha or paired-chain data limited which features could be detected. Compared with the roughly 720-donor mean, donors in an Asian-associated ancestry cluster had fewer N-insertions in productive TCRs, according to a later genetic analysis. While some public TCRs were present in many individuals, most TCR sequences turned up only very rarely across donors. In a later analysis, 16,951 TCR beta sequences were associated with specific HLA alleles at a false discovery rate of 0.05. Several of the top co-occurrence clusters appeared to be linked to parvovirus B19, influenza, CMV and Epstein-Barr virus, according to a later analysis. A cluster of highly shared sequence variants was judged likely to represent a technical artifact of the sequencing pipeline. In a later analysis, most CMV-associated TCR beta chains were found to appear HLA-restricted, with HLA associations seemingly driven largely by CMV exposure. Presence/absence analyses assumed roughly uniform sequencing depth across donors, an assumption that may not hold. In both the original and validation cohorts, the classifier was reported to diagnose cytomegalovirus status with high specificity and sensitivity. A further reported finding was that TCR beta sequences accurately predicted the HLA-A and HLA-B alleles for most subjects in the first cohort. Some IMGT-functional V segments, including TRBV6-2 and TRBV6-3, could not be told apart with the 87-base-pair reads, so those segments were excluded. HLA typing was unavailable for some donors at each locus, so association tests used only the typed subset. Immune exposure information for the cohort was limited to CMV serostatus. Over 15 rarely observed V segments, including chromosome 9 orphons, were excluded from the earlier analysis of about 610 of the donors because counts were too low. The authors suggested that the approach could potentially be extended to other disease states and immunological phenotypes. An earlier analysis of 450 to 750 of the donors showed that most TCR beta V segments appeared in productive rearrangements either about 90% or about 30% of the time, which broadly matched IMGT annotations. Correlated functional status among segregating V segments might reflect linkage disequilibrium, but an unknown experimental factor could not be ruled out. The study listed 150 to 200 TCR beta chains as associated with cytomegalovirus. V-gene and J-gene trimming of TCR beta chains was associated with a missense DCLRE1C variant in a later genetic analysis, and the association was replicated in an independent cohort. When HLA alleles, especially DR and DQ, strongly co-occurred, TCR associations were difficult to assign to individual alleles.

Of note for this clone: This receptor's antigen is unknown. There are no base qualities to consult, and no much larger clone falls within one base.

The cohort comprised 710 or so healthy bone marrow donors. At the time of sampling, all cohort members were nominally healthy, though unrecorded immune exposures were likely present. The donor was CMV seronegative and was included in the group of 352 seronegative cohort members. Each donor provided a peripheral blood sample, and peripheral blood mononuclear cells were used for TCR beta sequencing. The Qiagen DNeasy Blood Extraction Kit was used to extract genomic DNA from the blood cell samples. The library was built by means of the immunoSEQ multiplex PCR assay. For the multiplex PCR, a mixture combining 60 forward primers for TCR Vbeta segments and 13 reverse primers for TCR Jbeta segments was used. A multiplex PCR assay on genomic DNA amplified the CDR3 region of rearranged TCR beta genes. On the Illumina HiSeq System, the amplified TCR beta libraries were sequenced as 87-base-pair reads. In the authors' own workflow: A later analysis tallied some 79 million unique TCR beta chains across the 666 repertoires, and approximately 11 million of those chains were shared by two or more donors. Raw reads were error-corrected and collapsed into unique sequences with a nearest-neighbor algorithm that merged closely related sequences to remove PCR and sequencing errors. To assign V, D and J gene segments, CDR3 sequences were aligned to IMGT reference sequences. For a sequence to be retained, a match of at least six nucleotides was required to both a V gene segment and a J gene segment. Rearrangements were classified as productive when the CDR3 lacked stop codons and remained in frame with V and J, and all other rearrangements were classified as non-productive. Following IMGT convention, CDR3 was defined as the stretch from the second conserved V-encoded cysteine up to the conserved J-encoded phenylalanine. The earlier analysis of some 540 of the donors excluded any sequence lacking an unambiguous match to a single V gene segment. In an earlier analysis of roughly 600 of the donors, a V segment was called functional when productive rearrangements were above 56.7%, and segregating when the standard deviation between donors exceeded 5%. A statistical classification framework was built for diagnosing cytomegalovirus status from the catalog of TCR beta chain sequences. In a later analysis, V and J genes were assigned by comparing TCR nucleotide sequences against IMGT/GENE-DB human TR gene sequences. A later analysis assigned CDR3 sequences and most-parsimonious VDJ recombination scenarios with the TCRdist pipeline. In a later analysis, each TCR beta chain was defined by its CDR3 amino acid sequence together with its V-gene family, and reads without a unique V-gene family were excluded. To address suspected cross-contamination and a sequencing artifact, a later analysis removed several hundred highly shared, low-generation-probability nucleotide sequences. For each public chain, a later analysis derived a clonal expansion index from normalized ranks of inferred template counts within each repertoire. In a later analysis, generation probabilities were computed using a VDJ recombination model fitted to out-of-frame rearrangements, and the results were checked against IGoR. In a later analysis, hypergeometric tests were used to score TCR-TCR, TCR-HLA and TCR-CMV co-occurrence, with a repertoire-size bias correction applied to TCR pairs. False discovery rates were estimated in a later analysis by permuting HLA or CMV assignments 20 times. In a later analysis, co-occurring TCRs were grouped with DBSCAN, and TCRdist sequence similarity was added when clustering was performed within HLA-allele-positive subsets. For co-occurrence clustering, repertoires with fewer than 30,000 or more than 120,000 public chains were excluded, along with about five repertoires with anomalous nucleotide sharing. Drawn from immuneACCESS, this table holds only the in-frame rearrangements with V and J called that TCRdb kept. Clones are partly lost; checked studies trace under half to an unresolved V gene and leave the rest unexplained. V, J and clone size were drawn from that table, and D and trimming were deduced from the DNA. This sample lists 75,000 to 95,000 clones; less than 70% were detected once. Jointly, the top ten make up more than 2.5% of the sample.

Germline trimming amounts to 6 bases on V and 6 bases on J, with 1 as the count of junction bases outside the gene matches. The CDR1 and CDR2 encoded by the germline V gene are ENHRY and SYGVKD. The cysteine opens and the phenylalanine closes a CDR3 of 14 amino acids. Kept here is only the CDR3 DNA, which spans 42 bases and is read in frame from base 1. Material for sequencing was PBMCs. The sequence was collected from a man aged 45-60 years in good health and CMV-seronegative. The chain links TRBV10-3 with TRBJ2-1, and 14 bases in between align with TRBD2. In nucleotide form, the sequence is TGTGCCATCAGGGGGACTAGCGGGGGCAATGAGCAGTTCTTC. This encodes CAIRGTSGGNEQFF.